This T cell receptor (beta chain) was recovered during a study of cytomegalovirus exposure and HLA in healthy donors (dated by TCRdb to about 2017). For the study in its entirety: According to an earlier analysis of 587 of the donors, about 170 million T cells yielded roughly 110 million unique TCR beta sequences and 276 Gb of sequence data. The study profiled the T cell repertoires of some 610 subjects by immunosequencing and related them to cytomegalovirus serostatus. In addition to the first cohort of 666 subjects, a separate validation cohort of 120 different subjects was used. To predict cytomegalovirus infection status, the study brought together high-throughput TCR immunosequencing, statistical association of individual TCRs with disease status, and machine learning. Among around 400 genotyped donors of the cohort, an average of 235,054 unique TCR beta nucleotide sequences were sequenced per donor, around a sixth of them non-productive. The study aimed to test whether cataloging public T cell receptors could reveal signatures of past pathogen exposure. The genetic ancestry cluster associated with self-reported Caucasian donors included around four fifths of the roughly 360 genotyped donors. The number of typed donors differed by locus: roughly 629-630 for A, B, C, DRB1 and DQB1; 500 to 550 for DQA1; approximately 610 for DPA1; and roughly 470 for DPB1. An earlier analysis of several hundred of the donors applied high-throughput TCR beta sequencing to assess whether each TCR beta V gene segment acted as functional or pseudogenic. A handful of DR-DQ haplotypes were handled as single units for association and clustering because linkage in the cohort was strong. The later analysis used no new phenotypic data to find candidate immune exposures, relying instead on TCR beta sequences and their occurrence across donors. A later genetic analysis took genome-wide SNP genotypes for about three fifths of the 666 donors and used that subset as a discovery cohort. A later analysis re-analyzed previously published TCR beta repertoires from approximately 670 donors and added high-resolution HLA genotyping to study TCR occurrence patterns. An early release covering roughly 640 HLA-typed donors comprised around 300 gigabases of sequencing data and roughly 85 million unique TCR sequences. Donor age, sex, ethnicity and CMV serostatus were compiled together with the repertoire data. Class I and class II HLA loci were covered by the typing at four-digit resolution. Every discovery cohort repertoire had been produced on one sequencing platform.

About this clone: This clone's antigen is unknown. No base qualities exist here, and no much larger clone lies one base off it.

Including cysteine and phenylalanine, the CDR3 has 15 amino acids. Only the CDR3 DNA stays, 45 bases, in frame from base 1. Trimming accounts for 2 bases at V and 5 bases at J, while the number of junction bases matched to no gene is 8. The germline V gene encodes CDR1 SNHLY and CDR2 FYNNEI. Study-level results and caveats: Compared with the roughly 710-donor mean, donors in an Asian-associated ancestry cluster had fewer N-insertions in productive TCRs, according to a later genetic analysis. Broadly in line with IMGT annotations, most TCR beta V segments showed up in productive rearrangements about 87% or about 30% of the time in an earlier analysis of around 600 of the donors. According to a later analysis, TCR association rates differed among HLA loci, with DRB1 alleles showing the most associated TCRs and HLA-C alleles showing the fewest. In a later genetic analysis, a missense DCLRE1C variant was associated with V-gene and J-gene trimming of TCR beta chains, and the association was replicated in an independent cohort. In a later analysis, 15,000 to 20,000 TCR beta sequences were associated with specific HLA alleles at a false discovery rate of 0.05. The study listed approximately 160 TCR beta chains as associated with cytomegalovirus. Linkage disequilibrium might explain the correlated functional status among segregating V segments, but an unknown experimental factor could not be ruled out. In a later analysis, HLA-associated TCR beta chains showed more clonal expansion and lower generation probabilities than non-associated chains that were equally common. This cohort had only TCR beta chains sequenced, and the lack of alpha or paired-chain data limited which features could be detected. In a later analysis, most CMV-associated TCR beta chains were found to appear HLA-restricted, with HLA associations seemingly driven largely by CMV exposure. According to the authors, the approach could potentially be generalized to other disease states and immunological phenotypes. While some public TCRs were present in many individuals, most TCR sequences turned up only very rarely across donors. Some IMGT-functional V segments, including TRBV6-2 and TRBV6-3, could not be distinguished by the 87-base-pair reads and were therefore excluded. The classifier was reported to diagnose cytomegalovirus status with high specificity and sensitivity in both the original cohort and the validation cohort. A further reported finding was that TCR beta sequences accurately predicted the HLA-A and HLA-B alleles for most subjects in the first cohort. Over 15 rarely observed V segments, including chromosome 9 orphons, were excluded from the earlier analysis of some 590 of the donors because counts were too low. In vitro tests confirmed that three of the cytomegalovirus-associated TCR beta chains recognize cytomegalovirus antigens. The sequencing pipeline was judged likely to have produced a cluster of highly shared sequence variants as a technical artifact. Assigning TCR associations to individual alleles was difficult when HLA alleles, especially DR and DQ, strongly co-occurred. The presence/absence analyses assumed that sequencing depth was roughly uniform across donors, and that assumption may not be true. Because HLA typing was unavailable for some donors at each locus, only the typed subset was used in association tests. For the cohort, immune exposure information was limited to CMV serostatus. In a later analysis, several top co-occurrence clusters were reported to appear linked to parvovirus B19, influenza, CMV and Epstein-Barr virus.

The library was made by the immunoSEQ multiplex PCR assay. For the multiplex PCR, a mixture combining 60 forward primers for TCR Vbeta segments and 13 reverse primers for TCR Jbeta segments was used. A multiplex PCR assay on genomic DNA amplified the CDR3 region of rearranged TCR beta genes. Amplified TCR beta libraries were sequenced as 87-base-pair reads on the Illumina HiSeq System. Per the original workflow: In a later analysis, 70 million to 95 million unique TCR beta chains were counted across the 650 to 700 repertoires, and roughly 11 million of these chains were shared by at least two donors. Raw reads were error-corrected and collapsed into unique sequences with a nearest-neighbor algorithm that merged closely related sequences to remove PCR and sequencing errors. To assign V, D and J gene segments, CDR3 sequences were aligned to IMGT reference sequences. For a sequence to be retained, a match of at least six nucleotides was required to both a V gene segment and a J gene segment. A rearrangement counted as productive if the CDR3 had no stop codons and remained in frame with V and J, and every other rearrangement counted as non-productive. CDR3 was defined by IMGT convention, running from the second conserved V-encoded cysteine to the conserved J-encoded phenylalanine. In an earlier analysis of around 540 of the donors, sequences lacking an unambiguous match to a single V gene segment were excluded. An earlier analysis of some 500 of the donors classified V segments as functional when productive rearrangements were above 56.7% and as segregating when the standard deviation between donors was above 5%. To diagnose cytomegalovirus status from the catalog of TCR beta chain sequences, a statistical classification framework was built. In a later analysis, V and J genes were assigned by comparing TCR nucleotide sequences against IMGT/GENE-DB human TR gene sequences. Using the TCRdist pipeline, a later analysis assigned CDR3 sequences along with most-parsimonious VDJ recombination scenarios. In a later analysis, each TCR beta chain was defined by its CDR3 amino acid sequence together with its V-gene family, and reads without a unique V-gene family were excluded. To address suspected cross-contamination and a sequencing artifact, a later analysis removed a few hundred highly shared, low-generation-probability nucleotide sequences. A later analysis calculated a clonal expansion index for each public chain from normalized within-repertoire ranks of inferred template counts. In a later analysis, generation probabilities were computed with a VDJ recombination model fitted to out-of-frame rearrangements, and the resulting probabilities were checked against IGoR. In a later analysis, TCR-TCR, TCR-HLA and TCR-CMV co-occurrence was scored with hypergeometric tests, and a repertoire-size bias correction was applied to TCR pairs. To estimate false discovery rates, a later analysis permuted the HLA or CMV assignments 20 times. In a later analysis, co-occurring TCRs were grouped with DBSCAN, and TCRdist sequence similarity was added when clustering was performed within HLA-allele-positive subsets. Repertoires with fewer than 30,000 or more than 120,000 public chains were left out of co-occurrence clustering, as were four to six repertoires with anomalous nucleotide sharing. TCRdb limited this immuneACCESS table to in-frame rearrangements with V and J called. A share of clones is missing; checked studies link under half to unresolved V genes, and the rest is unexplained. V and J calls and clone size are those listed in that table; D and trimming were worked out from the DNA. For this sample there are 90,000 to 120,000 clones; around 80% appear just once. The ten most abundant clones make up approximately 2.5% of the sample.

In total, around 600 healthy bone marrow donors made up the cohort. At the time of sampling, every cohort member was nominally healthy, though immune exposures that went unrecorded were likely present. The donor was CMV seropositive and belonged to the group of 250 to 300 seropositive cohort members. Every donor gave a peripheral blood sample, and the peripheral blood mononuclear cells from that sample were used for TCR beta sequencing. Genomic DNA extraction from the blood cell samples was performed with the Qiagen DNeasy Blood Extraction Kit. This sequence originates from a man aged 25-45 years in good health and CMV-seropositive. Recombination linked TRBV2 to TRBJ2-7, and TRBD1 matches 8 of the central bases. Material: PBMCs. CDR3 region: CASSEFYRGVDEQYF. The nucleotide sequence reads TGTGCCAGCAGTGAATTTTACAGGGGGGTCGACGAGCAGTACTTC.